This record covers a single T cell receptor beta chain. Its antigen target is currently unknown. Base qualities are not at hand, and no much larger clone is one base apart. The entry originates in a study of Graves' ophthalmopathy and Graves' hyperthyroidism (dated by TCRdb to 2017 to 2018). Broadly, across the study: Peripheral blood was collected at initial diagnosis, prior to any treatment. In five or six hyperthyroidism patients, the T-cell repertoires found in thyroid tissue were compared with those found in blood. Following sample collection, hyperthyroidism patients were given methimazole at a starting dose of 30 mg daily, and ophthalmopathy patients were given high-dose intravenous methylprednisolone. For independent validation, a separate cohort was made up of approximately 19 hyperthyroidism patients plus 17 patients who later progressed from hyperthyroidism to ophthalmopathy. To tell Graves' ophthalmopathy apart from Graves' hyperthyroidism, and to predict which patients would progress to ophthalmopathy, the study relied on TCR beta repertoire signatures. To explore V-J signatures distinguishing ophthalmopathy from hyperthyroidism, a discovery set of 100 or so patients (fewer than 45 ophthalmopathy, 57 stable hyperthyroidism) was enrolled. In total, 135 blood samples were TCR-sequenced: 43 ophthalmopathy, around 75 hyperthyroidism and about 17 hyperthyroidism-to-ophthalmopathy patients.

For repertoire sequencing, the TCR beta CDR3 regions were amplified from RNA transcripts. A first-round RT-PCR used HTBI primers with the Qiagen OneStep RT-PCR kit, followed by a second-round multiplex PCR, size selection and purification. Libraries were sequenced paired-end with 100 bp reads on an Illumina HiSeq2000. From the authors' description of their analysis: SOAPnuke was used to process the reads, removing any read that contained adapters or uncalled bases, had a mean Phred below 15, or lacked an exact match to the constant primer or identifier. COPE v1.2.5 was used to merge high-quality paired reads. Clonotypes were defined as unique nucleotide sequences and were aligned to IMGT TRB V, D and J references using MiTCR v1.1. The analysis was limited to V-J combinations with a frequency above 0.0001, which together covered approximately 99% of the repertoires. A TCR clonal expansion and chaos score per V-J combination was defined as the ratio of F50 clonal expansion to chaos observed in the TCRdist matrix. Welch's t-statistics and random forest were used to reduce the features to about a dozen V-J combinations, which were then used as input to a naive Bayes classifier. The Morisita-Horn index was used to measure how similar the thyroid and blood repertoires were. TCRdb reprocessed the public reads (quality trimming at Q25 with fastp, clone calling with MiXCR) and kept in-frame beta chains. Entries are consolidated by CDR3 protein sequence, retaining the most common genes and DNA. In this record, the V and J calls reflect TCRdb's handling and not the investigators' own analysis. In all, the sample holds about 640,000 distinct CDR3 sequences, and over 40% of those were seen once. The ten largest account for 3.3% of the sample.

Based on the germline V gene, the CDR1 and CDR2 sequences are SGHRS and YFSETQ. Deletion took 7 bases off V and 13 bases off J, with a span of 18 bases between the germline ends. Inclusive of the bounding cysteine and phenylalanine, the CDR3 is 13 residues long. Of all the DNA, just the CDR3 is kept, 39 bases in frame from base 1. Overall study results and their limits: The 13-signature model separated ophthalmopathy from stable hyperthyroidism with approximately 90% sensitivity and approximately 81% specificity in cross-validation, and 80%/75% in the test set. Sample size was not statistically predetermined, and group allocation was not concealed from the investigators. Most expanded thyroid clonotypes with a frequency above 0.001 also appeared in blood, which suggests that blood repertoires may reflect the immune response in the thyroid. In validation, the model predicted ophthalmopathy progression with roughly 68% sensitivity and roughly 78% specificity; eleven to twelve predicted patients were CT-confirmed with GO in a median of about 6.2 months.

The ophthalmopathy patients had moderately to severely active disease, with a Clinical Activity Score of 3 or higher, a NOSPECS grade of 4 or higher, and a disease duration of less than 3 months. Patients with other autoimmune diseases, uncontrolled infections, pregnancy or lactation were excluded. Clinical symptoms, serum thyroxine, TRAb, thyroid ultrasound and orbital computed tomography were used for diagnosis. PBMCs were isolated from approximately 10 ml of fresh peripheral blood by Ficoll-Paque density gradient centrifugation. Total RNA was extracted with Trizol reagent and quality-checked on an Agilent 2100 Bioanalyzer.

Sequencing was performed on peripheral blood. The TCR sequence derives from an adult man with Graves' ophthalmopathy. Recombination connected TRBV5-1 to TRBJ1-6, with the D gene not confidently named. The nucleotides are TGCGCCAGCCAAGAGGGTGCAGGAGTCCCCCTCCACTTT. Its translation reads: CASQEGAGVPLHF.